This TCR beta chain was identified during a study of response to subunit inactivated influenza vaccine. Findings of the study overall: Few new T cells, the authors suggested, are recruited by each seasonal influenza vaccination.

This clonotype was counted at least ten times. Its target is unknown. The V and J ends lost 4 bases and 4 bases respectively, with 17 bases between them. CDR1 SGHRS and CDR2 YFSETQ come from the germline V gene. The CDR3 runs to 15 residues. TCRdb fed the RT-PCR reads into MiXCR, producing one record per CDR3 protein. There are fewer than 600,000 distinct CDR3 sequences in the sample; around 7.7% occur only once, and roughly 14% lies in the top ten. This clonotype was sampled from a man aged 45-69 years who received an inactivated influenza vaccine. The input for sequencing was PBMCs from blood, taken roughly 24 months after vaccination. V is TRBV5-1 and J is TRBJ2-5; TRBD2 might be the D (6 bases). CDR3 DNA sequence: TGCGCCAGCAGCCTTAGCGGACCTAATCGAGAGACCCAGTACTTC. Translation gives CASSLSGPNRETQYF.